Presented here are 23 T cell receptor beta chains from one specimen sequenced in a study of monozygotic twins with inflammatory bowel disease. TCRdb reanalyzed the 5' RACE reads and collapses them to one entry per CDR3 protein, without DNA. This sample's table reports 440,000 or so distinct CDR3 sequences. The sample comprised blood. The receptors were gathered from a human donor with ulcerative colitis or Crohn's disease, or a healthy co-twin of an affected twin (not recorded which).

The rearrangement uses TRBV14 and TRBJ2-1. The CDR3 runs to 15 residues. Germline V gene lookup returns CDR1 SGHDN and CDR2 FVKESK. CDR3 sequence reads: CASSPLGSAYNEQFF.

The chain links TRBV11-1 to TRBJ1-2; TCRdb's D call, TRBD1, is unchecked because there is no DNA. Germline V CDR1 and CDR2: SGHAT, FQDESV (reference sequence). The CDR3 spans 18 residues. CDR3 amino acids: CASSLASSGRIVNYGYTF. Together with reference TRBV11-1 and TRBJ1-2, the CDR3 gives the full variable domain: EAEVAQSPRYKITEKSQAVAFWCDPISGHATLYWYRQILGQGPELLVQFQDESVVDDSQLPKDRFSAERLKGVDSTLKIQPAELGDSAMYLCASSLASSGRIVNYGYTFGSGTRLTVV.

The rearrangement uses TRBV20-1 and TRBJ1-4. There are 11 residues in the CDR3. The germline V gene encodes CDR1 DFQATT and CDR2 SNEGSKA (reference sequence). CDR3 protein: CSASKGEKLFF.

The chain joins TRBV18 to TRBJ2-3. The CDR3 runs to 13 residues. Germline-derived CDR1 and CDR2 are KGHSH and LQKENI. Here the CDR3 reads CASSPPLHDTQYF.

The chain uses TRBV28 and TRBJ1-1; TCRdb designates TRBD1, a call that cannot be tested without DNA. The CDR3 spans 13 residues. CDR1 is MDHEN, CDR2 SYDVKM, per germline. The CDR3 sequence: CASSYDRERQAFF. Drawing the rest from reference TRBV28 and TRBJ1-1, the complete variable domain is DVKVTQSSRYLVKRTGEKVFLECVQDMDHENMFWYRQDPGLGLRLIYFSYDVKMKEKGDIPEGYSVSREKKERFSLILESASTNQTSMYLCASSYDRERQAFFGQGTRLTVV.

The CDR3 loop is CASSLANRRDTEAFF. The chain carries TRBV5-1 and TRBJ1-1. The CDR3 extends over 15 amino acids. CDR1 is SGHRS and CDR2 is YFSETQ in the germline V gene.

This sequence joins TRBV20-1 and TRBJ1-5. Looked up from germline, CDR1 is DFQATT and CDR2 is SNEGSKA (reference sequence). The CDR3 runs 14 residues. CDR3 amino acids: CSASDVGGNQPQHF.

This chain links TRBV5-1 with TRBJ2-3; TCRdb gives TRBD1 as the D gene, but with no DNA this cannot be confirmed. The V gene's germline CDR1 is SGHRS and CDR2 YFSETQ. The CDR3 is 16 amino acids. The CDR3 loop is CASSGGDRGSTDTQYF.

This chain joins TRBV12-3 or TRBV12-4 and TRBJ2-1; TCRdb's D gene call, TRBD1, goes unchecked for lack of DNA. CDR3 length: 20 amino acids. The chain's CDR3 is CASSLIGTGGLKSSYNEQFF.

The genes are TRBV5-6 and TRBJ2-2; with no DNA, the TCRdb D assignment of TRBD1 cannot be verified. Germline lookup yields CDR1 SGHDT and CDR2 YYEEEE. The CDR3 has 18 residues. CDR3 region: CASSLEGNHILGTGELFF.

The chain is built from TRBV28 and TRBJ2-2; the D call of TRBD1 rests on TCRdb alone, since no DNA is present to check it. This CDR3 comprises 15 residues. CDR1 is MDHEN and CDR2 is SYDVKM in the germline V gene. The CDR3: CASSLGGANTGELFF.

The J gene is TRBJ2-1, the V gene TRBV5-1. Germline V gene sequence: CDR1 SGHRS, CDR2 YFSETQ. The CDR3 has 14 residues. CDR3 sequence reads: CASSSRTANNEQFF.

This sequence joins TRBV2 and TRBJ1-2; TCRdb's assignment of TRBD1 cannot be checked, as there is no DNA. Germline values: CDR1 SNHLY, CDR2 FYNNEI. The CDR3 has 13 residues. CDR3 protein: CASNQGTPMFDTF. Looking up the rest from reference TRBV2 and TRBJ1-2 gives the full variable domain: EPEVTQTPSHQVTQMGQEVILRCVPISNHLYFYWYRQILGQKVEFLVSFYNNEISEKSEIFDDQFSVERPDGSNFTLKIRSTKLEDSAMYFCASNQGTPMFDTFGSGTRLTVV.

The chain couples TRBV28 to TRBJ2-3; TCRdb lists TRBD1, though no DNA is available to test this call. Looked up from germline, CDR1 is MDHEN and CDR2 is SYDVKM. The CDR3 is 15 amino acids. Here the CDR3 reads CASSFYGGNTDTQYF.

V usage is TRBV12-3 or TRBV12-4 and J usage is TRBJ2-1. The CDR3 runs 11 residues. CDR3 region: CASSFRGEQFF.

CDR3: CASSFRGRTNTEAFF. The V call is TRBV5-1, the J call TRBJ1-1; the TRBD1 assignment by TCRdb is unverifiable without DNA. Germline assignment: CDR1 SGHRS and CDR2 YFSETQ. This CDR3 comprises 15 residues.

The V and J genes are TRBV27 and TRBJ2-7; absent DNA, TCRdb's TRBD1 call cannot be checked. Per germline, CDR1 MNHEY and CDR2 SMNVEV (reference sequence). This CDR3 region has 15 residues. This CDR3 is CASNRGAGGVYEQYF.

This chain's CDR3 is CATSDSGNYQPQHF. The chain couples TRBV24-1 to TRBJ1-5. Germline CDR1 and CDR2: KGHDR and SFDVKD. The CDR3 loop spans 14 amino acids.

CDR3 protein: CASSHWSNRGNSPLHF. This chain links TRBV3-1 with TRBJ1-6; with no DNA, the TCRdb D assignment of TRBD1 cannot be verified. CDR1 and CDR2 (germline): LGHDT, YNNKEL (reference sequence). The CDR3 is 16 amino acids. Filled out from reference TRBV3-1 and TRBJ1-6, the complete variable domain reads DTAVSQTPKYLVTQMGNDKSIKCEQNLGHDTMYWYKQDSKKFLKIMFSYNNKELIINETVPNRFSPKSPDKAHLNLHINSLELGDSAVYFCASSHWSNRGNSPLHFGNGTRLTVT.

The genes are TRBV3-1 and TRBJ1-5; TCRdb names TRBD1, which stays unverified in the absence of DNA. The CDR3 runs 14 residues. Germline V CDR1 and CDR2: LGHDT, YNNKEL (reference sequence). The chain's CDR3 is CASSQGGGNQPQHF.

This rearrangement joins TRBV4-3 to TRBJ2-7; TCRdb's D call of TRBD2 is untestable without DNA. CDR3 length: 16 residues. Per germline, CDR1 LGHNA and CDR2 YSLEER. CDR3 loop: CASSQGGRRDFYEQYF.

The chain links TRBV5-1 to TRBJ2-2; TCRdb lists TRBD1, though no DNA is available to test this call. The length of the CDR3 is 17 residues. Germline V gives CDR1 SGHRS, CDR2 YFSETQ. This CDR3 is CASNSGPTTDFTGELFF.

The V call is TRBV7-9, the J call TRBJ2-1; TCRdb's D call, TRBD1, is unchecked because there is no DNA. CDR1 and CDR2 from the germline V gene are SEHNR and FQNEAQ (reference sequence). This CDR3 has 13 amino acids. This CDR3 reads CASTPWSNNEQFF.